This T cell receptor beta chain was recovered during a study of T cell repertoires in aging, cancer and after chemotherapy. Study-level background: Paired samples before and after chemotherapy came from chronic lymphocytic leukemia patients on fludarabine- or bendamustine-based regimens.

TCR beta rearrangements were amplified from peripheral blood genomic DNA. Study-level points and caveats: In hematological cancer patients, infiltrated lymphoid organs may have impaired thymic emigration or peripheral T cell expansion. These repertoire data do not allow conclusions about immunological memory after chemotherapy. In each cancer cohort, median generation probability increased across chemotherapy, suggesting thymic output rebounded.

This CDR3 is 15 amino acids long. V lost 4 bases and J lost 4, with 15 bases in between. Germline V gives CDR1 KGHDR, CDR2 SFDVKD. TRB rearrangements spanning V, D and J were amplified using mixed TRB-A/B primers. TCRdb reprocessed the multiplex PCR reads via MiXCR and lists one record per CDR3 protein. The sample holds about 2,300 distinct CDR3 sequences; approximately 22% are singletons and the top ten take about 25%. In this sample, this clonotype is medium-sized. The antigen is unknown. The TCR comes from a human donor with a blood cancer. The chain carries TRBV24-1 and TRBJ2-5; D unclear. The sample comprised blood. CDR3: CATSEFLGSLETQYF. The CDR3 nucleotides read TGTGCCACCAGTGAATTCTTAGGGTCGCTAGAGACCCAGTACTTC.